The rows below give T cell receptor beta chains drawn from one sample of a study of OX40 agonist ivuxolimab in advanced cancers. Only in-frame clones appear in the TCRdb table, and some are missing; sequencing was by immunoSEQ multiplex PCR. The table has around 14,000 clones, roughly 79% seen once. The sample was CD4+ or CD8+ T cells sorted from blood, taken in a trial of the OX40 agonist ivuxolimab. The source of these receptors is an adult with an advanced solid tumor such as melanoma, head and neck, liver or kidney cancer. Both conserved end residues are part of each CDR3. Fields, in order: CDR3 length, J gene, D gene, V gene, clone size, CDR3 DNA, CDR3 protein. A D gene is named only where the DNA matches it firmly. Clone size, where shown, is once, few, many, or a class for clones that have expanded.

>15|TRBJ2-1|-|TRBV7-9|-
TGTGCCAGCAGCCGTGGACCGGAATCTTACAATGAGCAGTTCTTC
CASSRGPESYNEQFF
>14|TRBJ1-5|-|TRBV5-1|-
TGCGCCAGCAGCTTGGGAGGGAGCAATCAGCCCCAGCATTTT
CASSLGGSNQPQHF
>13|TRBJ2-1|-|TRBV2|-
TGTGCCAGCAGTGAAGCGCTTGAAAATGAGCAGTTCTTC
CASSEALENEQFF
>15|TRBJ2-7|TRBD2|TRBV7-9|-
TGTGCCAGCAGCTTAGAGTCTCTAGCGGCTTCCGAGCAGTACTTC
CASSLESLAASEQYF
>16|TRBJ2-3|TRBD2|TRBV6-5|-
TGTGCCAGCAGTTCTCTTAGCGGGAGAGGGTCAGATACGCAGTATTTT
CASSSLSGRGSDTQYF
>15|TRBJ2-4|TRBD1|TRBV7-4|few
TGTGCCAGCAGCTGGGACAGGGGATTCAAAAACATTCAGTACTTC
CASSWDRGFKNIQYF
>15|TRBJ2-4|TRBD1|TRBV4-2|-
TGTGCCAGCAGCTGGGACAGGGGATTCAAAAACATTCAGTACTTC
CASSWDRGFKNIQYF
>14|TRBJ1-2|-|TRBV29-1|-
TGCAGCGTTGGGGGAGGGAATTTAAACTATGGCTACACCTTC
CSVGGGNLNYGYTF
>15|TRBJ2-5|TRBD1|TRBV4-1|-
TGCGCCAGCAGCCAAATCACAGGGGTCCCAGAGACCCAGTACTTC
CASSQITGVPETQYF
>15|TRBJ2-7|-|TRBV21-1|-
TGTGCCAGCAGCAAGGAGGTAGCGGGAGTCCGGGAGCAGTACTTC
CASSKEVAGVREQYF
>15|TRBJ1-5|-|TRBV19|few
TGTGCCAGTAGCGGACCCACCCTGAGCAATCAGCCCCAGCATTTT
CASSGPTLSNQPQHF
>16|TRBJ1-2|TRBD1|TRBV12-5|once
TGTGCTAGTGGTCTCCTCGGACAGGAAAGGGTCTATGGCTACACCTTC
CASGLLGQERVYGYTF
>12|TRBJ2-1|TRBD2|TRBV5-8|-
TGTGCCAGCAGCCCCGCGGGGGATGAGCAGTTCTTC
CASSPAGDEQFF
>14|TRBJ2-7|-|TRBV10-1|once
TGCGCCACCTCCCCGGGACGGAGCTCCTACGAGCAGTACTTC
CATSPGRSSYEQYF
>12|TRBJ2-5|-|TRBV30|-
TGTGCCTGGAGTGGGGTGGGGGAGACCCAGTACTTC
CAWSGVGETQYF
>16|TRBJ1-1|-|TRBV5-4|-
TGTGCCAGCAGCTTGGGTTCAGGGACGATGAACACTGAAGCTTTCTTT
CASSLGSGTMNTEAFF
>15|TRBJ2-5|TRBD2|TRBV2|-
TGTGCCAGCTGCCCGAGCGGGAGGGCCGGGGAGACCCAGTACTTC
CASCPSGRAGETQYF
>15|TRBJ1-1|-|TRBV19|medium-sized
TGTGCCAGTAGTCCCGGGGAGGGGACGCACACTGAAGCTTTCTTT
CASSPGEGTHTEAFF
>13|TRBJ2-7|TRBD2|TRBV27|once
TGTGCCAGCAGACTAGCGGGAAACTACGAGCAGTACTTC
CASRLAGNYEQYF
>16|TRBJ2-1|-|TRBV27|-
TGTGCCAGCAGTTTAGAAGGCGGGAACTCCTACAATGAGCAGTTCTTC
CASSLEGGNSYNEQFF
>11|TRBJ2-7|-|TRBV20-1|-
TGCAGTGCAGAACGTAGGTACGAGCAGTACTTC
CSAERRYEQYF
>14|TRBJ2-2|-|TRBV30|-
TGTGCCTGGAGTGTGGCTAGCCAGCCCGGGGAGCTGTTTTTT
CAWSVASQPGELFF
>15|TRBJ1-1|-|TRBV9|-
TGTGCCGGCAGCGTAGGGGCCCCCCTAAACACTGAAGCTTTCTTT
CAGSVGAPLNTEAFF
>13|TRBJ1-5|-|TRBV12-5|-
TGTGCTAGTGCCACTTGGAGCAATCAGCCCCAGCATTTT
CASATWSNQPQHF
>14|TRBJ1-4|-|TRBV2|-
TGTGCCAGCAGGGGGGGGACCTGGGCCGAAAAACTGTTTTTT
CASRGGTWAEKLFF
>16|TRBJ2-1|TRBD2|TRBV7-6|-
TGTGCCAGCAGCTTAGACCGGACTAGCGCCAGAAATGAGCAGTTCTTC
CASSLDRTSARNEQFF
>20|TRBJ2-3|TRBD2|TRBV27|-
TGTGCCAGCAGTCGTCTCCCCAGTTTAGCGGGGGGTGGGGGCACAGATACGCAGTATTTT
CASSRLPSLAGGGGTDTQYF
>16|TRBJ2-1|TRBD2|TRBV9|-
TGTGCCAGCAGCGCGGGACTAGCTGCGTTAAACAATGAGCAGTTCTTC
CASSAGLAALNNEQFF
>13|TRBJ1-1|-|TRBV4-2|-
TGTGCCAGCAGCCAAGATCCAGGGACTGAAGCTTTCTTT
CASSQDPGTEAFF
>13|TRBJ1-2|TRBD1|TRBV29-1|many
TGCAGCGCCGCCGACAGGGAAGACTATGGCTACACCTTC
CSAADREDYGYTF
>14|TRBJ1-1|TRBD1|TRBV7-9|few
TGTGCCAGCAGCTTTTCTACAGGGGACACTGAAGCTTTCTTT
CASSFSTGDTEAFF
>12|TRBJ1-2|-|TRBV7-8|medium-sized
TGTGCCAGCAGCCTAGGTGGTTATGGCTACACCTTC
CASSLGGYGYTF
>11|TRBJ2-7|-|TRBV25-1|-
TGTGCCAGCAGTAACAGCAGAGAGCAGTACTTC
CASSNSREQYF
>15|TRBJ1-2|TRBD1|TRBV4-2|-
TGTGCCAGCAGCTGGACAGGGGATCGGTACTATGGCTACACCTTC
CASSWTGDRYYGYTF
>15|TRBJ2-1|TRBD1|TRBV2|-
TGTGCCAGCAGTGTGGGACAGGGGGATCGTGGGGAGCAGTTCTTC
CASSVGQGDRGEQFF
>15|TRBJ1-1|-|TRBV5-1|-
TGCGCCAGCAGCTTGGCGGGGGCAGTAAATACTGAAGCTTTCTTT
CASSLAGAVNTEAFF
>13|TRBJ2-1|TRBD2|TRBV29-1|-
TGCAGCGCCCGACTAGCGGGATACAATGAGCAGTTCTTC
CSARLAGYNEQFF
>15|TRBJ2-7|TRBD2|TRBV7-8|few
TGTGCCAGCAGCGGGACTAGCGGAATGTCCTACGAGCAGTACTTC
CASSGTSGMSYEQYF